Listed below are T cell receptor beta chains from one sample, sequenced in a study of T cell changes during pregnancy in multiple sclerosis. Sequencing was performed with immunoSEQ multiplex PCR; in TCRdb, only in-frame clones are kept and a portion is missing. In the table there are over 50,000 clones, around 90% of which are singletons. The source was peripheral blood, collected in the first trimester of pregnancy. The receptors shown here come from a female donor in good health, enrolled as a control in a pregnancy study. The CDR3 runs from the conserved cysteine through the conserved F or W. The order of the fields is CDR3 length, D gene, clone size, J gene, V gene, CDR3 protein, CDR3 DNA. D genes are given only for firm matches. Not every row has a clone size; where given, it reads once, few, many or a size class.

len: 14; d_gene: NA; abundance: NA; j_gene: TRBJ1-1; v_gene: TRBV5-1; CDR3aa: CASSSQGSNTEAFF; CDR3nt: TGCGCCAGCAGCTCCCAGGGGTCGAACACTGAAGCTTTCTTT
len: 15; d_gene: NA; abundance: NA; j_gene: TRBJ2-5; v_gene: TRBV25-1; CDR3aa: CASSDPLRTVETQYF; CDR3nt: TGTGCCAGCAGTGATCCCCTCCGGACAGTCGAGACCCAGTACTTC
len: 16; d_gene: TRBD1; abundance: NA; j_gene: TRBJ1-6; v_gene: TRBV27; CDR3aa: CASSRDRGPNNSPLHF; CDR3nt: TGTGCCAGCAGTAGGGACAGGGGCCCTAATAATTCACCCCTCCACTTT
len: 15; d_gene: TRBD2; abundance: once; j_gene: TRBJ2-1; v_gene: TRBV27; CDR3aa: CASSLRGSSYNEQFF; CDR3nt: TGTGCCAGCAGTTTGCGCGGGAGCTCCTACAATGAGCAGTTCTTC
len: 15; d_gene: NA; abundance: NA; j_gene: TRBJ2-5; v_gene: TRBV4-2; CDR3aa: CASSQADSYQETQYF; CDR3nt: TGTGCCAGCAGCCAGGCTGACAGTTACCAAGAGACCCAGTACTTC
len: 12; d_gene: NA; abundance: few; j_gene: TRBJ1-1; v_gene: TRBV30; CDR3aa: CAWSTGGAEAFF; CDR3nt: TGTGCCTGGAGTACGGGAGGCGCTGAAGCTTTCTTT
len: 14; d_gene: NA; abundance: NA; j_gene: TRBJ2-3; v_gene: TRBV9; CDR3aa: CASSVEAGPDTQYF; CDR3nt: TGTGCCAGCAGCGTAGAGGCGGGGCCAGATACGCAGTATTTT
len: 15; d_gene: NA; abundance: NA; j_gene: TRBJ2-1; v_gene: TRBV10-3; CDR3aa: CAISEYGSSYNEQFF; CDR3nt: TGTGCCATCAGTGAGTATGGGAGCTCCTACAATGAGCAGTTCTTC
len: 14; d_gene: TRBD1; abundance: NA; j_gene: TRBJ1-1; v_gene: TRBV7-8; CDR3aa: CASSYPGTDSEAFF; CDR3nt: TGTGCCAGCAGCTACCCAGGGACAGACTCTGAAGCTTTCTTT
len: 14; d_gene: TRBD1; abundance: NA; j_gene: TRBJ1-1; v_gene: TRBV5-1; CDR3aa: CASSWDRGNTEAFF; CDR3nt: TGCGCCAGCAGCTGGGACAGGGGGAACACTGAAGCTTTCTTT
len: 21; d_gene: TRBD2; abundance: NA; j_gene: TRBJ2-1; v_gene: TRBV19; CDR3aa: CASSIDPGLAGVISPYNEQFF; CDR3nt: TGTGCCAGTAGTATAGATCCGGGACTAGCGGGGGTCATATCTCCCTACAATGAGCAGTTCTTC
len: 13; d_gene: TRBD1; abundance: NA; j_gene: TRBJ1-2; v_gene: TRBV27; CDR3aa: CASSLTGGLGYTF; CDR3nt: TGTGCCAGCAGTTTAACAGGGGGCTTGGGCTACACCTTC
len: 12; d_gene: NA; abundance: NA; j_gene: TRBJ2-5; v_gene: TRBV5-1; CDR3aa: CASSGDTRTQYF; CDR3nt: TGCGCCAGCAGCGGGGACACCCGGACCCAGTACTTC
len: 13; d_gene: NA; abundance: few; j_gene: TRBJ1-2; v_gene: TRBV4-1; CDR3aa: CASSQRDDYGYTF; CDR3nt: TGCGCCAGCAGCCAACGGGATGACTATGGCTACACCTTC
len: 15; d_gene: NA; abundance: NA; j_gene: TRBJ1-1; v_gene: TRBV5-6; CDR3aa: CASSLIPARNTEAFF; CDR3nt: TGTGCCAGCAGCTTGATCCCAGCGCGGAACACTGAAGCTTTCTTT
len: 14; d_gene: NA; abundance: NA; j_gene: TRBJ2-7; v_gene: TRBV5-1; CDR3aa: CASSLVQGTYEQYF; CDR3nt: TGCGCCAGCAGCTTGGTACAGGGAACATACGAGCAGTACTTC
len: 15; d_gene: NA; abundance: NA; j_gene: TRBJ1-2; v_gene: TRBV9; CDR3aa: CASSPLGEMDYGYTF; CDR3nt: TGTGCCAGCAGCCCATTGGGAGAAATGGACTATGGCTACACCTTC
len: 15; d_gene: NA; abundance: NA; j_gene: TRBJ1-5; v_gene: TRBV5-8; CDR3aa: CASSLGRVSNQPQHF; CDR3nt: TGTGCCAGCAGCTTGGGGAGAGTTAGCAATCAGCCCCAGCATTTT
len: 13; d_gene: TRBD1; abundance: NA; j_gene: TRBJ1-1; v_gene: TRBV29-1; CDR3aa: CSVGTGGNTEAFF; CDR3nt: TGCAGCGTGGGGACAGGGGGGAACACTGAAGCTTTCTTT
len: 17; d_gene: TRBD1; abundance: NA; j_gene: TRBJ1-2; v_gene: TRBV11-3; CDR3aa: CASSLMGTGEGSYGYTF; CDR3nt: TGTGCCAGCAGCTTAATGGGGACAGGGGAAGGGAGCTATGGCTACACCTTC
len: 14; d_gene: TRBD2; abundance: NA; j_gene: TRBJ2-1; v_gene: TRBV7-3; CDR3aa: CASSSSRGGDEQFF; CDR3nt: TGTGCCAGCAGCTCTTCTCGGGGAGGGGATGAGCAGTTCTTC
len: 15; d_gene: TRBD1; abundance: NA; j_gene: TRBJ1-6; v_gene: TRBV11-2; CDR3aa: CASSFRTGEDSPLHF; CDR3nt: TGTGCCAGCAGCTTCCGGACAGGGGAAGATTCACCCCTCCACTTT
len: 14; d_gene: TRBD1; abundance: NA; j_gene: TRBJ1-4; v_gene: TRBV18; CDR3aa: CASSPQGAYEKLFF; CDR3nt: TGTGCCAGCTCACCACAGGGGGCCTATGAAAAACTGTTTTTT
len: 15; d_gene: NA; abundance: NA; j_gene: TRBJ1-5; v_gene: TRBV6-5; CDR3aa: CASSYSSKGNQPQHF; CDR3nt: TGTGCCAGCAGTTACTCGAGTAAGGGGAATCAGCCCCAGCATTTT
len: 15; d_gene: TRBD1; abundance: once; j_gene: TRBJ1-1; v_gene: TRBV5-8; CDR3aa: CASSLGGDRGFGAFF; CDR3nt: TGTGCCAGCAGCTTGGGAGGGGACAGGGGTTTTGGAGCTTTCTTT
len: 16; d_gene: TRBD2; abundance: NA; j_gene: TRBJ2-1; v_gene: TRBV27; CDR3aa: CASRLPSSGGANEQFF; CDR3nt: TGTGCCAGCAGGCTCCCCTCTAGCGGGGGGGCCAATGAGCAGTTCTTC
len: 12; d_gene: TRBD1; abundance: NA; j_gene: TRBJ1-4; v_gene: TRBV2; CDR3aa: CASSRTGEKLFF; CDR3nt: TGTGCCAGCAGTAGGACAGGCGAAAAACTGTTTTTT
len: 14; d_gene: NA; abundance: NA; j_gene: TRBJ1-2; v_gene: TRBV2; CDR3aa: CASSPDGENYGYTF; CDR3nt: TGTGCCAGCAGCCCCGATGGAGAGAACTATGGCTACACCTTC
len: 15; d_gene: TRBD2; abundance: NA; j_gene: TRBJ2-1; v_gene: TRBV19; CDR3aa: CASSIGTSVYNEQFF; CDR3nt: TGTGCCAGTAGTATCGGGACTAGCGTCTACAATGAGCAGTTCTTC
len: 14; d_gene: NA; abundance: NA; j_gene: TRBJ2-7; v_gene: TRBV6-1; CDR3aa: CAGRGLQGFHEQYF; CDR3nt: TGTGCCGGCCGGGGGTTACAGGGGTTCCACGAGCAGTACTTC
len: 14; d_gene: NA; abundance: NA; j_gene: TRBJ1-1; v_gene: TRBV5-1; CDR3aa: CASSLGTVNTEAFF; CDR3nt: TGCGCCAGCAGCTTGGGGACAGTGAACACTGAAGCTTTCTTT
len: 17; d_gene: NA; abundance: NA; j_gene: TRBJ1-6; v_gene: TRBV30; CDR3aa: CAWIAADLSSYNSPLHF; CDR3nt: TGTGCCTGGATAGCGGCAGACCTAAGCTCCTATAATTCACCCCTCCACTTT
len: 14; d_gene: NA; abundance: NA; j_gene: TRBJ1-6; v_gene: TRBV27; CDR3aa: CASRLTVSGSPLHF; CDR3nt: TGTGCCAGCAGATTGACAGTGAGTGGTTCGCCCCTCCACTTT
len: 15; d_gene: TRBD1; abundance: once; j_gene: TRBJ2-1; v_gene: TRBV7-2; CDR3aa: CASSLGQARYNEQFF; CDR3nt: TGTGCCAGCAGCCTGGGACAGGCTAGATACAATGAGCAGTTCTTC
len: 13; d_gene: NA; abundance: NA; j_gene: TRBJ2-1; v_gene: TRBV9; CDR3aa: CASSPGTYNEQFF; CDR3nt: TGTGCCAGCAGCCCCGGTACCTACAATGAGCAGTTCTTC
len: 15; d_gene: TRBD1; abundance: once; j_gene: TRBJ2-5; v_gene: TRBV18; CDR3aa: CASSPRTGGEETQYF; CDR3nt: TGTGCCAGCTCCCCTAGGACAGGGGGAGAAGAGACCCAGTACTTC
len: 13; d_gene: NA; abundance: NA; j_gene: TRBJ1-2; v_gene: TRBV7-2; CDR3aa: CASSPDTADGYTF; CDR3nt: TGTGCCAGCAGCCCGGACACGGCAGATGGCTACACCTTC
len: 14; d_gene: NA; abundance: NA; j_gene: TRBJ1-1; v_gene: TRBV30; CDR3aa: CAWSLRRGNTEAFF; CDR3nt: TGTGCCTGGAGCCTCCGGAGGGGGAACACTGAAGCTTTCTTT
len: 13; d_gene: NA; abundance: NA; j_gene: TRBJ1-4; v_gene: TRBV5-6; CDR3aa: CASSSFTNEKLFF; CDR3nt: TGTGCCAGCAGCTCTTTCACTAATGAAAAACTGTTTTTT
len: 13; d_gene: TRBD1; abundance: NA; j_gene: TRBJ1-1; v_gene: TRBV19; CDR3aa: CASSGTANTEAFF; CDR3nt: TGTGCCAGTAGCGGGACAGCGAACACTGAAGCTTTCTTT
len: 14; d_gene: TRBD1; abundance: NA; j_gene: TRBJ1-2; v_gene: TRBV9; CDR3aa: CASSPQTGTYGYTF; CDR3nt: TGTGCCAGCAGCCCGCAGACAGGGACCTATGGCTACACCTTC
len: 13; d_gene: NA; abundance: NA; j_gene: TRBJ2-7; v_gene: TRBV6-5; CDR3aa: CASSRGSSYEQYF; CDR3nt: TGTGCCAGCAGCAGGGGCAGCTCCTACGAGCAGTACTTC
len: 14; d_gene: TRBD1; abundance: NA; j_gene: TRBJ1-1; v_gene: TRBV16; CDR3aa: CASSPRTGYTEAFF; CDR3nt: TGTGCCAGCAGCCCCAGGACAGGGTACACTGAAGCTTTCTTT
len: 15; d_gene: NA; abundance: NA; j_gene: TRBJ2-7; v_gene: TRBV11-2; CDR3aa: CASSPDRLFGYEQYF; CDR3nt: TGTGCCAGCAGCCCCGACAGGCTATTTGGGTACGAGCAGTACTTC
len: 15; d_gene: NA; abundance: once; j_gene: TRBJ2-2; v_gene: TRBV9; CDR3aa: CASSPTGISAGELFF; CDR3nt: TGTGCCAGCAGCCCGACCGGGATCAGCGCCGGGGAGCTGTTTTTT
len: 13; d_gene: NA; abundance: NA; j_gene: TRBJ1-5; v_gene: TRBV18; CDR3aa: CASSHGSNQPQHF; CDR3nt: TGTGCCAGCTCCCACGGGAGCAATCAGCCCCAGCATTTT
len: 15; d_gene: NA; abundance: NA; j_gene: TRBJ1-1; v_gene: TRBV10-3; CDR3aa: CAVNGGRVMSTEAFF; CDR3nt: TGTGCCGTGAATGGGGGGAGGGTAATGAGCACTGAAGCTTTCTTT
len: 13; d_gene: NA; abundance: NA; j_gene: TRBJ2-7; v_gene: TRBV29-1; CDR3aa: CSVATGLGYEQYF; CDR3nt: TGCAGCGTTGCCACAGGGCTAGGCTACGAGCAGTACTTC
len: 16; d_gene: TRBD2; abundance: NA; j_gene: TRBJ2-1; v_gene: TRBV4-3; CDR3aa: CASSWFSGTSGNEQFF; CDR3nt: TGCGCCAGCAGCTGGTTTTCGGGGACTAGCGGTAATGAGCAGTTCTTC
len: 16; d_gene: TRBD1; abundance: NA; j_gene: TRBJ2-7; v_gene: TRBV4-3; CDR3aa: CASSQKPGQGPYEQYF; CDR3nt: TGCGCCAGCAGCCAAAAGCCGGGACAGGGGCCCTACGAGCAGTACTTC